Each of the 29 T cell receptor beta chains below was sequenced from the same sample in a study of post-analysis software for immune sequencing data. Unique molecular identifiers featured in each of the TCR beta cDNA libraries. TCRdb itself ran the PCR reads through MiXCR, one entry per CDR3 protein. This repertoire shows hundreds of thousands of distinct CDR3 sequences, approximately 59% found once; its top ten account for over 9%. Study-level results: Five or six TRBV segments, TRBV5-6, TRBV5-1 and TRBV20-1 among them, were found more frequent in patients than controls.

Their recognized antigens are unknown. Sequencing used blood. The receptors were gathered from a girl aged 2 to 9 with multiple sclerosis.

As DNA, the CDR3 is TGCGCCAGCAGCTCTGGGGACAGGGTCACAGATACGCAGTATTTT. The encoded protein is CASSSGDRVTDTQYF. The V gene is TRBV5-1, the J gene TRBJ2-3; 9 bases line up with TRBD1. The CDR3 is 15 amino acids. J was trimmed by 2 bases and V by 3 bases; bases with no gene match: 4. Germline V gene data show CDR1 as SGHRS and CDR2 as YFSETQ.

The chain is built from TRBV5-1 and TRBJ2-7; 7 bases line up with TRBD1. The J call is doubtful: the DNA matches TRBJ2-5 better. Germline lookup yields CDR1 SGHRS and CDR2 YFSETQ. The CDR3 extends over 14 amino acids. As DNA, the CDR3 is TGCGCCAGCAGCCTGACAGGGACCCAAGAGACCCAGTACTTC. This encodes CASSLTGTQETQYF.

The chain joins TRBV18 to TRBJ2-7; 8 nucleotides align to TRBD1. The trim removed 8 bases at V and 2 bases at J, leaving 14 bases unmatched. The CDR3 loop spans 16 amino acids. The germline gives CDR1 KGHSH, CDR2 LQKENI. CDR3 sequence: CASPRADRGRPYEQYF. The CDR3, as DNA: TGTGCCAGCCCACGAGCCGACAGGGGAAGACCCTACGAGCAGTACTTC. The variable domain in full, completed from reference TRBV18 and TRBJ2-7, reads NAGVMQNPRHLVRRRGQEARLRCSPMKGHSHVYWYRQLPEEGLKFMVYLQKENIIDESGMPKERFSAEFPKEGPSILRIQQVVRGDSAAYFCASPRADRGRPYEQYFGPGTRLTVT.

The sample holds a few counts of this clonotype. The V call is TRBV5-1, the J call TRBJ1-2; the D is unclear. Germline CDR1 and CDR2: SGHRS and YFSETQ. CDR3 length equals 14 residues. Trimming cost V 7 bases and J 0 bases, with 13 bases left between them. The CDR3 DNA reads as TGCGCCAGCTCCTTAATCCGGGCTAACTATGGCTACACCTTC. It translates to CASSLIRANYGYTF. The entire variable domain, with the rest obtained from reference TRBV5-1 and TRBJ1-2, is as follows: KAGVTQTPRYLIKTRGQQVTLSCSPISGHRSVSWYQQTPGQGLQFLFEYFSETQRNKGNFPGRFSGRQFSNSRSEMNVSTLELGDSALYLCASSLIRANYGYTFGSGTRLTVV.

For this clonotype: Germline is not matched at one junction end, which may reflect a read error. The chain couples TRBV7-9 to TRBJ1-2; D gene ambiguous. Germline loops: CDR1 SEHNR, CDR2 FQNEAQ (reference sequence). The CDR3 loop spans 13 amino acids. CDR3 protein: CACSYVSNYGYTF. CDR3 coding DNA: TGTGCCTGCAGCTACGTATCGAACTATGGCTACACCTTC.

The chain uses TRBV6-1 and TRBJ1-5; no clear D gene. This CDR3 has 14 amino acids. Deletions cut 0 bases from V and 5 bases from J, with 8 bases between. The germline gives CDR1 MNHNS, CDR2 SASEGT. CDR3 DNA: TGTGCCAGCAGTGAAGCCGAGGACTATCAGCCCCAGCATTTT. This translates into CASSEAEDYQPQHF.

The chain joins TRBV24-1 to TRBJ2-1, with 10 bases aligning to TRBD2. This CDR3 contains 20 residues. The V gene end was trimmed by 1 base and the J gene end by 0 bases; junction bases not matched to a gene: 11. In germline, CDR1 is KGHDR, CDR2 SFDVKD. As DNA, the CDR3 is TGTGCCACCAGTGATTTCCCGGCTAGCGGGGGCCCAAGCTCCTACAATGAGCAGTTCTTC. Translating gives CATSDFPASGGPSSYNEQFF.

This chain uses TRBV20-1 with TRBJ2-1; 11 bases are a match to TRBD2. The trim removed 7 bases at V and 5 bases at J, leaving 10 bases unmatched. Germline V gives CDR1 DFQATT, CDR2 SNEGSKA (reference sequence). This CDR3 is built from 15 residues. In DNA form, the CDR3 reads TGCAGTGTCACAACGGGACTAGCGGTAAACAATGAGCAGTTCTTC. This sequence encodes CSVTTGLAVNNEQFF.

The V call is TRBV12-3 or TRBV12-4, the J call TRBJ2-4; 9 nucleotides agree with TRBD1. The end of the DNA aligns better with TRBJ2-7, so the J call may be wrong. The CDR3 has 14 residues. The CDR3 DNA sequence: TGTGCCAGCAAGAACCGGGACAGGGACTACGAGCAGTACTTC. Translated, it gives CASKNRDRDYEQYF.

This chain uses TRBV9 with TRBJ1-1; no clear D gene. With 0 bases removed from V and 4 bases from J, the gap between germline ends came to 10 bases. The CDR3 spans 14 residues. Germline V gene lookup returns CDR1 SGDLS and CDR2 YYNGEE. CDR3 nucleotide sequence: TGTGCCAGCAGCGTAGGAGGCGCAGGCACTGAAGCTTTCTTT. The encoded protein is CASSVGGAGTEAFF.

The sample holds a few counts of this clonotype. At one of its ends the junction is not consistent with the germline gene, which may arise from a read error. This sequence joins TRBV12-3 or TRBV12-4 and TRBJ2-6; 9 bases are shared with TRBD1. There are 16 residues in the CDR3. CDR3 nucleotide sequence: TGTGCCAGCAGTTTCAACAGGGGGCAAGGGGCCAACGCCCTGACTTTC. Translation gives CASSFNRGQGANALTF.

The chain recombines TRBV20-1 with TRBJ2-7; a weak D match, TRBD2 (6 bases). The germline CDR1 and CDR2 sequences are DFQATT and SNEGSKA (reference sequence). Trimming stripped 6 bases from V and 3 bases from J, with 15 bases between. The CDR3 sequence is 13 residues long. CDR3 coding DNA: TGCAGTGCGCGTGGGACTGGACTCTACGAGCAGTACTTC. Its translation: CSARGTGLYEQYF.

The chain recombines TRBV25-1 with TRBJ2-5, with 8 nucleotides matching TRBD2. CDR3 length: 15 residues. Unmatched junction bases numbered 12, after V lost 5 bases and J lost 7 bases. Looked up from germline, CDR1 is MGHDK and CDR2 is SYGVNS. CDR3 loop: CASSPRPGLGWTQYF. DNA for the CDR3: TGTGCCAGCAGTCCCCGACCGGGACTAGGCTGGACCCAGTACTTC.

The chain joins TRBV5-1 to TRBJ2-2, with a tentative D call TRBD2 (6 bases). V was cut by 4 bases and J by 1 base, with 11 bases left in between. CDR1 and CDR2 (germline): SGHRS, YFSETQ. CDR3 size: 15 residues. The CDR3 sequence: CASSPGLLNTGELFF. In DNA form, the CDR3 reads TGCGCCAGCAGCCCGGGACTCCTGAACACCGGGGAGCTGTTTTTT.

The rearrangement links TRBV29-1 to TRBJ1-2; possible D gene TRBD1, 5 bases. Trimming took 4 bases from V and 5 from J, leaving 14 bases between them. Germline V gene lookup returns CDR1 SQVTM and CDR2 ANQGSEA. CDR3 length: 13 amino acids. Here the CDR3 DNA reads TGCAGCGTTGCAGGACGGGGGAGATATGGCTACACCTTC. Residues: CSVAGRGRYGYTF.

J is TRBJ2-7 and V is TRBV20-1; 12 positions match TRBD2. Trimming cost V 6 bases and J 6 bases; bases outside gene matches: 6. This CDR3 spans 13 amino acids. The germline gives CDR1 DFQATT, CDR2 SNEGSKA (reference sequence). CDR3 amino acids: CSATTSGRSEQYF. DNA of the CDR3: TGCAGTGCCACGACTAGCGGGAGATCCGAGCAGTACTTC.

The rearrangement uses TRBV14 and TRBJ2-1; D not resolved. Between the trimmed V and J ends, which lost 4 bases and 7 bases, there was a span of 8 bases. The germline CDR1 and CDR2 sequences are SGHDN and FVKESK. This CDR3 has 12 residues. CDR3 nucleotides: TGTGCCAGCAGCCCTGAAAGGAATGAGCAGTTCTTC. Protein sequence: CASSPERNEQFF.

V is TRBV4-1 and J is TRBJ2-1; 14 positions agree with TRBD2. With 1 base clipped from V and 7 bases from J, the junction kept 6 bases outside the gene matches. Per germline, CDR1 MGHRA and CDR2 YSYEKL. The CDR3 sequence is 17 residues long. The DNA for the CDR3 is TGCGCCAGCAGCCAAGCGGGGACTAGCGGGAGAGGAAATGAGCAGTTCTTC. Amino acids: CASSQAGTSGRGNEQFF.

In DNA form, the CDR3 reads TGTGCCAGCAGCCTACGACAGGACAACTATGGCTACACCTTC. The encoded protein is CASSLRQDNYGYTF. The gene calls are TRBV12-3 or TRBV12-4 and TRBJ1-2; possibly TRBD1 for D (6 bases). This CDR3 region has 14 residues. V gave up 6 bases and J gave up 2 bases, with 13 bases separating them.

This clonotype was recorded a few times. The chain carries TRBV6-6 and TRBJ1-2; perhaps TRBD1 as D (5 bases). CDR1 and CDR2 from the germline V gene are MNHNY and SVGAGI (reference sequence). V lost 5 bases, J lost 6 bases, and 13 bases lay in between. The CDR3 contains 13 residues. This CDR3 is CASSHTRDNGYTF. DNA of the CDR3: TGTGCCAGCAGTCACACCAGGGATAATGGCTACACCTTC.

The CDR3 loop reads CASSQDPGTSNPITKEQFF. The CDR3 bases are TGCGCCAGCAGCCAAGATCCGGGGACTTCAAACCCAATTACCAAGGAGCAGTTCTTC. This rearrangement joins TRBV4-1 to TRBJ2-1, with D possibly being TRBD2 (6 bases). This CDR3 spans 19 amino acids. Germline V gene sequence: CDR1 MGHRA, CDR2 YSYEKL. V was trimmed by 0 bases and J by 10 bases, leaving 28 bases between them.

The chain recombines TRBV4-1 with TRBJ1-5, with a tentative D call TRBD1 (6 bases). Trimming stripped 4 bases from V and 2 bases from J, with 18 bases between. CDR3 length: 17 residues. Germline values: CDR1 MGHRA, CDR2 YSYEKL. CDR3 residues: CASSPQGIPGGNQPQHF. The CDR3 region has the DNA TGCGCCAGCAGCCCTCAGGGGATACCTGGGGGCAATCAGCCCCAGCATTTT.

This clonotype was seen a single time. The rearrangement uses TRBV4-1 and TRBJ1-2, with 10 bases fitting TRBD1. The V gene end was trimmed by 3 bases and the J gene end by 2 bases; junction bases not matched to a gene: 12. CDR3 length equals 18 residues. Germline CDR1 and CDR2: MGHRA and YSYEKL. This chain's CDR3 is CASSQAGTGAIGNYGYTF. DNA for the CDR3: TGCGCCAGCAGCCAGGCCGGGACAGGGGCCATTGGGAACTATGGCTACACCTTC.

V and J are TRBV29-1 and TRBJ2-3, with D unresolved. Germline V lookup: CDR1 SQVTM, CDR2 ANQGSEA. This CDR3 comprises 15 residues. The germline V and J ends were trimmed by 7 bases and 1 base, with 18 bases remaining between them. The CDR3 loop reads CSAAAQTTRTDTQYF. DNA for the CDR3: TGCAGCGCCGCGGCACAGACAACCCGCACAGATACGCAGTATTTT.

This clonotype occurred a few times. The chain uses TRBV29-1 and TRBJ2-1; 7 nucleotides match TRBD1. J was trimmed by 0 bases and V by 7 bases; bases with no gene match: 3. The CDR3 totals 13 residues. The V gene's germline CDR1 is SQVTM and CDR2 ANQGSEA. CDR3 in amino acids: CSATGNSYNEQFF. The DNA for the CDR3 is TGCAGCGCGACAGGGAACTCCTACAATGAGCAGTTCTTC.

The rearrangement uses TRBV15 and TRBJ2-1; 9 nucleotides line up with TRBD2. Germline loops: CDR1 LNHNV, CDR2 YYDKDF (reference sequence). The J segment lost 0 bases and the V segment lost 4 bases, leaving 7 bases of the junction unmatched. There are 17 residues in the CDR3. For the CDR3, the DNA is TGTGCCACCAGCACTTATCTTAGCGGGAGCTCCTACAATGAGCAGTTCTTC. The encoded protein is CATSTYLSGSSYNEQFF.

In its sample, this clonotype was seen a few times. This chain connects TRBV7-2 to TRBJ2-6; no reliable D call. Per the germline V gene, CDR1 is SGHTA and CDR2 is FQGNSA. Trimming pared 4 bases from V and 1 base from J, leaving 8 bases between. CDR3 length: 15 residues. The CDR3 loop is CASSSTNSGANVLTF. The CDR3 DNA reads as TGTGCCAGCAGCTCGACGAATTCTGGGGCCAACGTCCTGACTTTC.

This rearrangement joins TRBV5-1 to TRBJ2-5, with TRBD2 matching over 12 bases. The end of the DNA fits TRBJ2-7 better, so the J call may be wrong. Germline CDR1 reads SGHRS; CDR2 reads YFSETQ. This CDR3 contains 15 residues. The chain's CDR3 is CASSLGLAGGSEQYF. Written as DNA, the CDR3 is TGCGCCAGCAGCTTGGGCCTAGCGGGAGGGAGCGAGCAGTACTTC.

The genes are TRBV12-3 or TRBV12-4 and TRBJ2-1; TRBD2 matches 9 bases. V was clipped by 8 bases and J by 5 bases; unmatched bases: 7. The CDR3 sequence is 14 residues long. CDR3 in amino acids: CASQGLAHNNEQFF. The CDR3 DNA follows: TGTGCCAGCCAAGGACTAGCGCACAACAATGAGCAGTTCTTC.